A single sample gave rise to the 9 T cell receptor beta chains below, sequenced in a study of blood T cells in healthy people across ages. Next came a second PCR, run for about 7 to 12 cycles, which used a sample-barcoded 5' primer along with a J-beta primer mix. MiXCR, run by TCRdb on the 5' RACE reads, gives a single entry per CDR3 protein. In the table there are 1.6 million or so distinct CDR3 sequences, about 32% of which are singletons. Sequencing was done on a sample of blood. The receptors were sampled from a woman aged 25 to 39 in good health.

At least ten counts were recorded for this clonotype. At one boundary the junction diverges from the germline segment, which might be a read error. The chain couples TRBV5-6 to TRBJ2-1; possible D gene TRBD2, 5 bases. In germline, CDR1 is SGHDT, CDR2 YYEEEE. The CDR3 sequence is 14 residues long. The CDR3: CASSSLSGNNEQFF. In nucleotides, the CDR3 is TGTGCCAGCAGCTCACTAAGCGGTAACAACGAGCAGTTCTTC.

The chain's CDR3 is CASSLTPVGGETQYF. The CDR3 region has the DNA TGTGCCAGCAGCTTAACGCCAGTGGGTGGAGAGACCCAGTACTTC. V is TRBV11-2 and J is TRBJ2-7; the D is unclear. The J call may be faulty, since TRBJ2-5 better matches the DNA end. Germline CDR1 and CDR2: SGHAT and FQNNGV. CDR3 length: 15 residues.

This clonotype was detected a few times. The V gene is TRBV13, the J gene TRBJ1-1, with 7 positions matching TRBD1. With V trimmed by 5 bases and J by 3 bases, 12 bases remained unmatched. The CDR3 loop spans 16 amino acids. Germline V gene data show CDR1 as PRHDT and CDR2 as FYEKMQ (reference sequence). DNA for the CDR3: TGTGCCAGCAGCCACGGACAGGCGAAGAGGTACACTGAAGCTTTCTTT. It translates to CASSHGQAKRYTEAFF. Combining the CDR3 with reference TRBV13 and TRBJ1-1 gives the whole variable domain AAGVIQSPRHLIKEKRETATLKCYPIPRHDTVYWYQQGPGQDPQFLISFYEKMQSDKGSIPDRFSAQQFSDYHSELNMSSLELGDSALYFCASSHGQAKRYTEAFFGQGTRLTVV.

This clonotype was counted between two and nine times. The CDR3 nucleotides read TGTGCCAGCAGCCAGCGCGGGAGATCTGTAGATACGCAGTATTTT. Encoded protein: CASSQRGRSVDTQYF. V is TRBV3-1 and J is TRBJ2-3, with TRBD2 matching over 7 bases. The CDR3 length is 15 residues. The trim removed 3 bases at V and 5 bases at J, leaving 8 bases unmatched. CDR1 and CDR2 (germline): LGHDT, YNNKEL (reference sequence).

The V call is TRBV15, the J call TRBJ2-1, with TRBD1 matching over 9 bases. Germline V gives CDR1 LNHNV, CDR2 YYDKDF (reference sequence). The CDR3 covers 14 residues. J gave up 9 bases and V 4 bases, and 7 bases lay outside the gene matches. The CDR3 nucleotides read TGTGCCACCAGCACCCCACAGGGGGCTAGTGAGCAGTTCTTC. Amino acids: CATSTPQGASEQFF.

This rearrangement joins TRBV20-1 to TRBJ1-2; D perhaps matches TRBD1 (6 bases). The V and J ends lost 3 bases and 6 bases respectively, with 17 bases between them. This CDR3 is built from 14 residues. Per the germline V gene, CDR1 is DFQATT and CDR2 is SNEGSKA (reference sequence). DNA for the CDR3: TGCAGTGCTAGGAAACCGACAGGTTTTAATGGCTACACCTTC. As protein: CSARKPTGFNGYTF.

The V gene is TRBV6-2 or TRBV6-3, the J gene TRBJ2-7; 7 bases align to TRBD1. Trimming removed 4 bases from V and 6 bases from J; junction bases left unmatched: 9. The CDR3 totals 14 residues. Germline V CDR1 and CDR2: MNHEY, SVGEGT. CDR3 loop: CASSWTGLTPEQYF. CDR3 DNA sequence: TGTGCCAGCAGTTGGACAGGCTTAACCCCCGAGCAGTACTTC.

This clonotype was observed a few times. The chain links TRBV29-1 to TRBJ2-7; the match to TRBD2 covers 8 bases. The V segment lost 5 bases and the J segment 0 bases; nucleotides outside the gene matches: 6. Germline CDR1 SQVTM, CDR2 ANQGSEA. The CDR3 runs 14 residues. The CDR3 nucleotides read TGCAGCGTTTTGACTAGCGAAGGCTCCTACGAGCAGTACTTC. Translated: CSVLTSEGSYEQYF.

In this sample, this clonotype turned up once. The chain couples TRBV20-1 to TRBJ2-1, with no clear D. The CDR3 length is 16 residues. V was pared by 3 bases and J by 0 bases, with 15 bases between. Looked up from germline, CDR1 is DFQATT and CDR2 is SNEGSKA (reference sequence). Written as DNA, the CDR3 is TGCAGTGCTAGTCCCCCGCACTCCCCCTCCTACAATGAGCAGTTCTTC. This translates into CSASPPHSPSYNEQFF.